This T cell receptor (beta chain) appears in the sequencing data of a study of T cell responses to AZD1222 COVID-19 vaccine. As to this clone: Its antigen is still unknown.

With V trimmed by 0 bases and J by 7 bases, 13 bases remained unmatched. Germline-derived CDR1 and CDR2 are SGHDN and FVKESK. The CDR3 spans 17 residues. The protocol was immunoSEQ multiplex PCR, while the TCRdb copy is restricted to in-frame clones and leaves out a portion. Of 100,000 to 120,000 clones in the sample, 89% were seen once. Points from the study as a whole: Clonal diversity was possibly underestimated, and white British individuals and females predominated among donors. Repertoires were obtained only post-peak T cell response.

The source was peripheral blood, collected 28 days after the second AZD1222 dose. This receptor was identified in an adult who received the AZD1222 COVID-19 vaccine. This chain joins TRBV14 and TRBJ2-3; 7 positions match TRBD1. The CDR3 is CASSQDPHRGRMNTQYF. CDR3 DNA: TGTGCCAGCAGCCAAGATCCCCACAGGGGAAGGATGAATACGCAGTATTTT.